This T cell receptor (beta chain) was identified during a study of blood T cells in healthy people across ages. Per germline, CDR1 ENHRY and CDR2 SYGVKD. V was cut by 4 bases and J by 1 base, with 7 bases left in between. This CDR3 contains 13 residues. This clonotype came up a few times. The use of a sample-barcoded 5' primer and a J-beta primer mix characterized a second PCR of roughly 7 to 12 cycles. TCRdb itself ran the 5' RACE reads through MiXCR, one entry per CDR3 protein. The sample lists some 1.5 million distinct CDR3 sequences, approximately 43% occurring once. This sequence was found in a woman aged 18-29 years in good health. Sequences were obtained from blood. The rearrangement uses TRBV10-3 and TRBJ1-1; a weak D match, TRBD1 (5 bases). The chain's CDR3 is CAISVGQNTEAFF. The DNA of the CDR3 is TGTGCCATCAGTGTAGGACAGAACACTGAAGCTTTCTTT.